One sample yielded the 8 T cell receptor beta chains listed below, sequenced in a study of beta chain features in type 1 diabetes. Overall study findings and caveats: Shorter TCRB CDR3s, moderately but significantly so, were found in Type 1 diabetes patients in all four CD4+ subsets.

These receptors are not linked to any known antigen. The entirety of the isolated RNA underwent reverse transcription, so expressed TCRB transcripts were sequenced. TCRdb's copy holds only in-frame clones and misses some; the assay was immunoSEQ multiplex PCR. The sample records about 150,000 clones, 10% to 13% being singletons. Sequencing input: central memory CD4+ T cells from blood. The origin of the receptors is a man younger than 45 with type 1 diabetes.

This clone was observed a few times. This chain joins TRBV7-2 and TRBJ2-1; a weak D match, TRBD2 (5 bases). Germline V gives CDR1 SGHTA, CDR2 FQGNSA. There are 13 residues in the CDR3. The germline V and J ends were trimmed by 0 bases and 9 bases, with 9 bases remaining between them. The CDR3 nucleotides are TGTGCCAGCAGCTTAGCTCCGGGGAGTGAGCAGTTCTTC. Its protein product is CASSLAPGSEQFF.

The chain has TRBV6-1 and TRBJ2-1; 9 positions agree with TRBD2. CDR3 length: 15 amino acids. Germline-derived CDR1 and CDR2 are MNHNS and SASEGT. J gave up 8 bases and V 5 bases, and 10 bases lay outside the gene matches. CDR3 sequence: CASSLSGSSGHEQFF. The CDR3 DNA reads TGTGCCAGCAGTCTTAGCGGGAGCAGCGGGCATGAGCAGTTCTTC.

The rearrangement joins TRBV18 to TRBJ2-1; TRBD2 matches at 9 bases. The length of the CDR3 is 14 residues. Unmatched junction bases numbered 2, after V lost 1 base and J lost 7 bases. Germline CDR1 KGHSH, CDR2 LQKENI. CDR3 sequence reads: CASSPRREGNEQFF. DNA for the CDR3: TGTGCCAGCTCACCACGGCGGGAGGGGAATGAGCAGTTCTTC.

The V and J genes are TRBV5-4 and TRBJ2-7; TRBD2 agrees at 15 bases. CDR1 SGHNT and CDR2 YYREEE come from the germline V gene (reference sequence). The CDR3 has 16 residues. The trim removed 4 bases at V and 7 bases at J, leaving 9 bases unmatched. For the CDR3, the DNA is TGTGCCAGCAGCGATGGACTAGCGGGAGGGGCGTGGGAGCAGTACTTC. Amino acids: CASSDGLAGGAWEQYF.

The chain recombines TRBV7-9 with TRBJ1-5; D is unresolved. CDR1 is SEHNR, CDR2 FQNEAQ, per germline (reference sequence). V lost 2 bases and J 1 base, leaving 3 bases between the germline ends. The CDR3 consists of 13 residues. CDR3 amino acids: CASSLQSNQPQHF. For the CDR3, the DNA is TGTGCCAGCAGCTTACAGAGCAATCAGCCCCAGCATTTT. Full variable domain (rest looked up from reference TRBV7-9 and TRBJ1-5): DTGVSQNPRHKITKRGQNVTFRCDPISEHNRLYWYRQTLGQGPEFLTYFQNEAQLEKSRLLSDRFSAERPKGSFSTLEIQRTEQGDSAMYLCASSLQSNQPQHFGDGTRLSIL.

The chain uses TRBV5-1 and TRBJ1-5; tentative D call: TRBD1 (6 bases). The CDR3 spans 13 residues. V was trimmed by 0 bases and J by 7 bases, leaving 8 bases between them. Germline assignment: CDR1 SGHRS and CDR2 YFSETQ. The CDR3 loop is CASSLGTEQPQHF. The CDR3 coding sequence is TGCGCCAGCAGCTTGGGGACAGAACAGCCCCAGCATTTT. The full variable domain, with the rest looked up from reference TRBV5-1 and TRBJ1-5, is KAGVTQTPRYLIKTRGQQVTLSCSPISGHRSVSWYQQTPGQGLQFLFEYFSETQRNKGNFPGRFSGRQFSNSRSEMNVSTLELGDSALYLCASSLGTEQPQHFGDGTRLSIL.

This clone was found a few times. The chain carries TRBV5-1 and TRBJ1-1; D is ambiguous. CDR1 is SGHRS and CDR2 is YFSETQ in the germline V gene. There are 13 residues in the CDR3. V shed 3 bases and J shed 4 bases, with 10 bases lying between them. CDR3 amino acids: CASSSGSGTEAFF. The DNA for the CDR3 is TGCGCCAGCAGCTCGGGGTCGGGCACTGAAGCTTTCTTT.

This clone was counted between two and nine times. V and J are TRBV9 and TRBJ1-2, with D tentatively TRBD1 (5 bases). The CDR3 loop spans 14 amino acids. The V gene lost 7 bases and the J gene lost 4 bases, with 17 bases spanning the gap. CDR1 is SGDLS, CDR2 YYNGEE, per germline. The CDR3 DNA reads TGTGCCAGCGGGACCGCCGGCGGGAGCTATGGCTACACCTTC. This sequence encodes CASGTAGGSYGYTF.